Following are 32 T cell receptor beta chains from one sample sequenced in a study of human T cells and chemical hapten exposure. Time point here: patch test 1, 2 weeks after DPC sensitization. This sample's treatment: therapeutic diphenylcyclopropenone sensitization with weekly scalp DPC. TCRdb used MiXCR to reprocess the RACE reads, holding one entry per CDR3 protein. This table has around 120,000 distinct CDR3 sequences, 8% to 13% appearing once. Sequences were derived from whole blood, sampled in connection with sensitization to the hapten diphenylcyclopropenone (DPC). These receptors were collected from a woman aged 40 to 50 with alopecia areata. Some clones in this sample may be carry-over from other donors' samples.

This clonotype appeared a few times. The junction shows a germline mismatch at one end, possibly a read error. The chain joins TRBV4-3 to TRBJ1-6, with D possibly matching TRBD1 (6 bases). The CDR3 contains 12 residues. Germline values: CDR1 LGHNA, CDR2 YSLEER. CDR3 sequence: CASSQDGGQLNF. CDR3 nucleotide sequence: TGCGCCAGCAGCCAAGATGGAGGACAGCTAAACTTT.

This clonotype was observed a few times. The chain recombines TRBV10-3 with TRBJ2-3; D possibly corresponds to TRBD2 (6 bases). Germline V CDR1 and CDR2: ENHRY, SYGVKD. V was pared by 8 bases and J by 6 bases, with 15 bases between. The length of the CDR3 is 13 residues. The CDR3 DNA sequence: TGTGCCATCCGAGGAGGGCCCGGCGATACGCAGTATTTT. This gives the protein CAIRGGPGDTQYF.

The chain's CDR3 is CASSFILAGSNEQYF. CDR3 bases: TGTGCCAGCAGTTTCATACTAGCGGGCAGCAACGAGCAGTACTTC. V is TRBV6-5 and J is TRBJ2-7; the match to TRBD2 covers 9 bases. Per germline, CDR1 MNHEY and CDR2 SVGAGI. This CDR3 has 15 residues. V lost 4 bases, J lost 5 bases, and 9 bases stayed unmatched.

This clonotype was picked up a small number of times. The rearrangement links TRBV6-2 or TRBV6-3 to TRBJ2-7; tentatively, D is TRBD2 (6 bases). Germline CDR1 reads MNHEY; CDR2 reads SVGEGT. Trimming removed 0 bases from V and 3 bases from J, with 12 bases in between. The CDR3 loop spans 15 amino acids. The CDR3 region has the DNA TGTGCCAGCAGTTACTCCGTCGGGAGTGGCTACGAGCAGTACTTC. The encoded protein is CASSYSVGSGYEQYF.

This chain uses TRBV6-6 with TRBJ2-7; D possibly uses TRBD1 or TRBD2 (5 bases each). Germline values: CDR1 MNHNY, CDR2 SVGAGI (reference sequence). The CDR3 is 15 amino acids. V lost 3 bases, J lost 0 bases, and 12 bases lay in between. The CDR3 sequence: CASSYASGPSYEQYF. In DNA, the CDR3 is TGTGCCAGCAGTTATGCCTCGGGGCCCTCCTACGAGCAGTACTTC.

This clonotype showed up many times. The chain links TRBV28 to TRBJ1-5; D unclear. CDR1 is MDHEN and CDR2 is SYDVKM in the germline V gene. V was shortened by 6 bases and J by 11 bases, with 17 bases between the two germline ends. This CDR3 contains 13 residues. CDR3 amino acids: CASRNGRASSQHF. The CDR3 DNA is TGTGCCAGCAGAAACGGACGGGCCTCGTCCCAGCATTTT. Based on the CDR3 plus reference TRBV28 and TRBJ1-5, the full variable domain is DVKVTQSSRYLVKRTGEKVFLECVQDMDHENMFWYRQDPGLGLRLIYFSYDVKMKEKGDIPEGYSVSREKKERFSLILESASTNQTSMYLCASRNGRASSQHFGDGTRLSIL.

This clonotype appeared many times. CDR3 bases: TGTGCCAGTAGTATTCAAGACAGCGGCCCACTCACCTTC. Its protein product is CASSIQDSGPLTF. V and J are TRBV19 and TRBJ1-2; tentative D call: TRBD1 (5 bases). Germline CDR1 LNHDA, CDR2 SQIVND (reference sequence). The V and J ends lost 3 bases and 13 bases respectively, with 18 bases between them. The CDR3 extends over 13 amino acids.

This chain uses TRBV7-6 with TRBJ2-3; 10 bases agree with TRBD1. V gave up 4 bases and J gave up 1 base; unmatched junction bases: 2. This CDR3 is built from 15 residues. Germline V gene sequence: CDR1 SGHVS, CDR2 FNYEAQ. The CDR3 region is CASSSGQGGTDTQYF. The CDR3 DNA sequence: TGTGCCAGCAGCTCCGGACAGGGGGGCACAGATACGCAGTATTTT.

This clonotype was seen a few times. The CDR3 DNA sequence: TGTGCCAGCAGTTTAGCGCGGCAGGGTGTTGGAGCCGGGGAGCTGTTTTTT. This encodes CASSLARQGVGAGELFF. The J gene is TRBJ2-2, the V gene TRBV12-3 or TRBV12-4; tentative D call: TRBD1 (5 bases). The V end was cut by 0 bases, the J end by 6 bases, with 17 bases between. This CDR3 is built from 17 residues.

Only one count was recorded for this clonotype. A clone one base away is much larger, so this may be a read error. V usage is TRBV29-1 and J usage is TRBJ1-2, with TRBD1 matching 7 bases. Germline-derived CDR1 and CDR2 are SQVTM and ANQGSEA. This CDR3 has 14 residues. Losses at the gene ends were 3 bases for V and 4 bases for J; bases not matched to a gene: 8. CDR3 loop: CSVEYCDRVYGYTF. The CDR3 DNA follows: TGCAGCGTTGAGTATTGCGACAGGGTCTATGGCTACACCTTC.

This clonotype was detected a few times. This rearrangement joins TRBV6-2 or TRBV6-3 to TRBJ1-1; 7 bases align to TRBD1. The germline V gene encodes CDR1 MNHEY and CDR2 SVGEGT. The CDR3 consists of 14 residues. Trimming removed 5 bases from V and 4 bases from J; junction bases left unmatched: 7. This chain's CDR3 is CASSQSYRGTEAFF. As DNA, the CDR3 is TGTGCCAGCAGTCAGTCTTACAGGGGCACTGAAGCTTTCTTT.

The gene calls are TRBV11-2 and TRBJ2-1; 12 bases are shared with TRBD2. The V segment lost 5 bases and the J segment 7 bases; nucleotides outside the gene matches: 6. The CDR3 has 15 amino acids. Per germline, CDR1 SGHAT and CDR2 FQNNGV. CDR3 in amino acids: CASSQTSGSGNEQFF. Written as DNA, the CDR3 is TGTGCCAGCAGCCAGACTAGCGGGAGTGGAAATGAGCAGTTCTTC.

The V call is TRBV2, the J call TRBJ2-5; D gene unclear. CDR1 SNHLY and CDR2 FYNNEI come from the germline V gene. The V end lost 8 bases, the J end lost 3 bases, and 13 bases lay between the germline ends. The length of the CDR3 is 13 residues. CDR3 protein: CASFKNKKETQYF. CDR3 nucleotides: TGTGCCAGCTTTAAGAATAAGAAAGAGACCCAGTACTTC.

The chain joins TRBV10-3 to TRBJ2-3; D possibly corresponds to TRBD2 (6 bases). CDR1 ENHRY and CDR2 SYGVKD come from the germline V gene. The CDR3 is 14 residues long. Trimming stripped 4 bases from V and 5 bases from J, with 13 bases between. Here the CDR3 reads CAISGRDTVDTQYF. The DNA of the CDR3 is TGTGCCATCAGTGGGAGGGATACCGTAGATACGCAGTATTTT.

This clonotype was recorded many times. The chain is built from TRBV28 and TRBJ2-1; the D gene could be TRBD1 or TRBD2 (5 bases each). Per germline, CDR1 MDHEN and CDR2 SYDVKM. The CDR3 spans 15 residues. CDR3 residues: CVTTGTFYAYNEQFF. DNA of the CDR3: TGTGTCACAACCGGGACCTTCTATGCCTACAATGAGCAGTTCTTC.

This clonotype was detected a few times. The V call is TRBV4-1, the J call TRBJ1-4, with D uncertain. Germline CDR1 reads MGHRA; CDR2 reads YSYEKL. The CDR3 runs 16 residues. V lost 4 bases and J lost 7, with 19 bases in between. The CDR3 is CASSPFLRGSLEKLFF. In nucleotides, the CDR3 is TGCGCCAGCAGCCCCTTTTTACGAGGGAGCCTTGAAAAACTGTTTTTT.

This clonotype was observed a handful of times. This chain uses TRBV6-2 or TRBV6-3 with TRBJ1-5; TRBD1 is a possible D gene (6 bases). The V end lost 7 bases, the J end lost 6 bases, and 19 bases lay between the germline ends. Germline values: CDR1 MNHEY, CDR2 SVGEGT. There are 15 residues in the CDR3. CDR3 nucleotide sequence: TGTGCCAGCACGACCAACAGGGAATGGGGTCAGCCCCAGCATTTT. Translation: CASTTNREWGQPQHF.

The chain carries TRBV4-1 and TRBJ2-5; D is possibly TRBD2 (6 bases). V gave up 8 bases and J gave up 1 base, with 11 bases separating them. The CDR3 runs 13 residues. Germline CDR1 reads MGHRA; CDR2 reads YSYEKL. CDR3 region: CASALAAQETQYF. The CDR3, as DNA: TGCGCCAGCGCCTTAGCGGCCCAAGAGACCCAGTACTTC.

This clonotype was observed many times. This chain uses TRBV11-2 with TRBJ1-2, with a tentative D call TRBD1 (6 bases). From germline, CDR1 is SGHAT and CDR2 FQNNGV. V lost 2 bases, J lost 6 bases, and 19 bases lay in between. The CDR3 covers 16 residues. CDR3 in amino acids: CASSLRPLGAQDGYTF. The CDR3 coding sequence is TGTGCCAGCAGCTTACGACCCTTGGGGGCGCAGGATGGCTACACCTTC.

Only a few counts were recorded for this clonotype. The gene calls are TRBV2 and TRBJ1-1, with unresolved D. V was pared by 10 bases and J by 0 bases, with 12 bases between. Germline CDR1 reads SNHLY; CDR2 reads FYNNEI. The CDR3 has 13 residues. CDR3 DNA sequence: TGTGCCACTACTCCGGTCATGAACACTGAAGCTTTCTTT. Its protein product is CATTPVMNTEAFF. Looking up the rest from reference TRBV2 and TRBJ1-1 gives the full variable domain: EPEVTQTPSHQVTQMGQEVILRCVPISNHLYFYWYRQILGQKVEFLVSFYNNEISEKSEIFDDQFSVERPDGSNFTLKIRSTKLEDSAMYFCATTPVMNTEAFFGQGTRLTVV.

The table lists this clonotype with a few counts. The rearrangement joins TRBV15 to TRBJ2-7; D not resolved. The CDR3 has 15 amino acids. V was clipped by 0 bases and J by 5 bases, with 14 bases between them. CDR1 is LNHNV and CDR2 is YYDKDF in the germline V gene (reference sequence). CDR3 DNA: TGTGCCACCAGCAGAGATTTGGGTGGTCCCAACGAGCAGTACTTC. Protein sequence: CATSRDLGGPNEQYF.

About this clonotype itself: Since a much larger clone is just one base distant, this may be a read error. The J gene is TRBJ1-1, the V gene TRBV6-5; perhaps TRBD1 as D (5 bases). This CDR3 has 14 amino acids. CDR1 is MNHEY and CDR2 is SVGAGI in the germline V gene. Deletions cut 0 bases from V and 7 bases from J, with 12 bases between. The chain's CDR3 is CASSYSWDGREAFF. CDR3 bases: TGTGCCAGCAGTTACTCATGGGACGGGCGTGAAGCTTTCTTT.

This clonotype showed up many times. Here the CDR3 DNA reads TGTGCCACCAGTGACTCGACGGGATTTACCTATGGCTACACCTTC. Translating gives CATSDSTGFTYGYTF. This rearrangement joins TRBV24-1 to TRBJ1-2; D is uncertain. From germline, CDR1 is KGHDR and CDR2 SFDVKD. The V and J ends lost 4 bases and 4 bases respectively, with 15 bases between them. This CDR3 is built from 15 residues.

The rearrangement uses TRBV5-1 and TRBJ2-1; 9 bases map to TRBD1. J lost 7 bases, V lost 2 bases, and 7 bases had no gene match. This CDR3 has 15 amino acids. Per germline, CDR1 SGHRS and CDR2 YFSETQ. The CDR3 DNA follows: TGCGCCAGCAGCTTTGGGGGACAGGGTTTAAATGAGCAGTTCTTC. Protein sequence: CASSFGGQGLNEQFF.

This clonotype was seen only a few times. The J gene is TRBJ2-1, the V gene TRBV28; 13 nucleotides align to TRBD2. The V gene end was trimmed by 8 bases and the J gene end by 8 bases; junction bases not matched to a gene: 9. The germline V gene encodes CDR1 MDHEN and CDR2 SYDVKM. The CDR3 is 15 residues long. CDR3 protein: CASGGGLAGEDEQFF. The CDR3 region has the DNA TGTGCCAGCGGGGGCGGACTAGCGGGAGAGGATGAGCAGTTCTTC.

This clonotype came up a few times. This chain connects TRBV3-1 to TRBJ2-1; D call uncertain. Trimming took off 0 bases at V and 2 bases at J, with 8 bases between the two ends. The CDR3 consists of 15 residues. Germline V gives CDR1 LGHDT, CDR2 YNNKEL (reference sequence). This chain's CDR3 is CASSQDGRAYNEQFF. The CDR3 DNA is TGTGCCAGCAGCCAAGATGGACGAGCCTACAATGAGCAGTTCTTC.

The V and J genes are TRBV4-3 and TRBJ1-2; weak D call: TRBD1 (5 bases). Per germline, CDR1 LGHNA and CDR2 YSLEER. CDR3 size: 14 residues. Trimming cost V 3 bases and J 8 bases, with 16 bases left between them. Here the CDR3 DNA reads TGCGCCAGCAGCCAGACAGAGCGGGGTTCGGGCTACACCTTC. It yields the protein CASSQTERGSGYTF.

A few counts support this clonotype. This chain links TRBV11-2 with TRBJ1-1, with D unclear. Germline V gene data show CDR1 as SGHAT and CDR2 as FQNNGV. V lost 4 bases, J lost 1 base, and 10 bases lay in between. The CDR3 totals 14 residues. CDR3 sequence reads: CASSSRATNTEAFF. CDR3 coding DNA: TGTGCCAGCAGCTCCCGGGCCACGAACACTGAAGCTTTCTTT.

Points on this clonotype: Being one base from a much bigger clone, this may be a read error. The V and J genes are TRBV4-2 and TRBJ1-4, with D perhaps matching TRBD1 (5 bases). The CDR3 has 14 amino acids. From germline, CDR1 is LGHNA and CDR2 YNFKEQ. V lost 2 bases and J 7 bases, leaving 11 bases between the germline ends. CDR3 protein: CASSQKGLGEKLFF. Here the CDR3 DNA reads TGTGCCAGCAGCCAAAAGGGGCTGGGTGAAAAACTGTTTTTT.

This clonotype was detected ten times or more. The rearrangement joins TRBV7-2 to TRBJ2-1, with a tentative D call TRBD2 (6 bases). CDR1 and CDR2 (germline): SGHTA, FQGNSA. Deletions cut 2 bases from V and 4 bases from J, with 12 bases between. The CDR3 is 15 amino acids. The CDR3 DNA reads TGTGCCAGCAGCTTAATGGTAGCGGATTACAATGAGCAGTTCTTC. This encodes CASSLMVADYNEQFF.

This clonotype was observed many times. The V call is TRBV20-1, the J call TRBJ2-7; 7 bases are a match to TRBD1. The CDR3 is made up of 13 amino acids. Germline V gives CDR1 DFQATT, CDR2 SNEGSKA (reference sequence). The ends lost 6 bases at V and 2 bases at J; junction bases unmatched: 7. CDR3 in DNA: TGCAGTGCCCGAGACAGGGTCACCTACGAGCAGTACTTC. This codes for CSARDRVTYEQYF.

This chain uses TRBV29-1 with TRBJ2-5; D might be TRBD1 or TRBD2, each matching 5 bases. There are 14 residues in the CDR3. CDR1 is SQVTM, CDR2 ANQGSEA, per germline. V was clipped by 4 bases and J by 1 base, with 13 bases between them. This CDR3 is CSVVSGATQETQYF. CDR3 nucleotide sequence: TGCAGCGTTGTATCCGGGGCAACCCAAGAGACCCAGTACTTC.